The clone carrying this T cell receptor beta chain was seen repeatedly, ten times or more. The target antigen is unknown. The read stops 3 residues short of the end of the CDR3; the missing end is completed from the germline J gene. These data come from a study of T cell clonality in common variable immunodeficiency. The table came from immunoSEQ multiplex PCR; TCRdb's copy has only in-frame clones and leaves some out. The sample was found to contain about 26,000 clones, and every one recurs. Study findings and constraints: CVID subjects had higher TCRbeta clonality than healthy controls, most marked in about a third. In common variable immunodeficiency, TCR beta chains reportedly carried fewer deletions and N-nucleotide insertions.

Deletions cut 10 bases from V and 2 bases from J, with 15 bases between. Germline lookup yields CDR1 SGHTA and CDR2 FQGNSA. This CDR3 contains 15 residues. The source of this sequence is a human donor with common variable immunodeficiency. The chain has TRBV7-2 and TRBJ1-6; D remains unclear. Material: peripheral blood mononuclear cells. Partial CDR3 DNA: TGTGCCACGAGGTTCGGGTCAGCCTATAATTCACCC. It yields the protein CATRFGSAYNSP. The whole CDR3 is CATRFGSAYNSPLHF.